The sequence of this TCR beta chain was determined in a study of cytomegalovirus exposure and HLA in healthy donors. Notes on this clone: Mismatch with germline at one junction end may stem from a read error.

This CDR3 comprises 15 residues. The germline V gene has CDR1 SGHTA and CDR2 FQGTGA. With 60 Vbeta and 13 Jbeta primers, the PCR was carried out. Only in-frame clones appear in the TCRdb table, and some are missing; sequencing was by immunoSEQ multiplex PCR. This sample has approximately 56,000 clones, with 55% to 80% found just once. The receptor was derived from a woman aged 45-60 years in good health and CMV-seropositive. Sequencing was carried out using PBMCs. This chain connects TRBV7-3 to TRBJ2-5, with 7 bases aligning to TRBD1. For the CDR3, the DNA is TGTGCCAGCAGCCTAACGGGACAGACGCAAGAGACCCAGTACTTC. It translates to CASSLTGQTQETQYF.